The 14 T cell receptor beta chains below were found in one sample sequenced in a study of blood T cell repertoires in COVID-19 (dated by TCRdb to the early 2020s). The library was produced with the immunoSEQ multiplex PCR assay. Imported from immuneACCESS, the table was reduced by TCRdb to in-frame sequences with V and J called. These copies leave out some clones; in studies compared against another copy, an unresolved V gene accounts for under half, and the cause of the remainder is not known. This sample gives a few hundred thousand clones in total; under 90% of them show up just once. The ten largest clones capture about 8.4% of the sample. Material: PBMCs or T cells enriched from blood (not recorded which). All receptors come from a woman under 40 who had recovered from COVID-19.

This chain connects TRBV5-6 to TRBJ1-4, with a weak D call TRBD1 (6 bases). This CDR3 comprises 16 residues. The germline V and J ends were trimmed by 3 bases and 7 bases, with 19 bases remaining between them. From germline, CDR1 is SGHDT and CDR2 YYEEEE. CDR3 nucleotide sequence: TGTGCCAGCAGCTCCGAGGGGGAAAGTCTGGGTGAAAAACTGTTTTTT. Protein: CASSSEGESLGEKLFF.

The chain has TRBV28 and TRBJ2-1; 10 bases agree with TRBD2. Germline-derived CDR1 and CDR2 are MDHEN and SYDVKM. V lost 4 bases, J lost 3 bases, and 12 bases stayed unmatched. The length of the CDR3 is 18 residues. CDR3 bases: TGTGCCAGCAGTTCCCTCCTAGCGGGAGATGGAATCTACAATGAGCAGTTCTTC. Translation: CASSSLLAGDGIYNEQFF. The variable domain in full, with the rest retrieved from reference TRBV28 and TRBJ2-1, is DVKVTQSSRYLVKRTGEKVFLECVQDMDHENMFWYRQDPGLGLRLIYFSYDVKMKEKGDIPEGYSVSREKKERFSLILESASTNQTSMYLCASSSLLAGDGIYNEQFFGPGTRLTVL.

V gene TRBV7-9 combines with J gene TRBJ2-3, with TRBD1 identical over 7 bases. CDR1 SEHNR and CDR2 FQNEAQ come from the germline V gene (reference sequence). Trimming removed 3 bases from V and 8 bases from J; junction bases left unmatched: 20. The CDR3 runs to 18 residues. The CDR3 nucleotides read TGTGCCAGCAGCTTGGGACCCGGCAGGGGGAAGGTCCCGGTTACGCAGTATTTT. Amino acids: CASSLGPGRGKVPVTQYF. Variable domain in full (rest from reference TRBV7-9 and TRBJ2-3): DTGVSQNPRHKITKRGQNVTFRCDPISEHNRLYWYRQTLGQGPEFLTYFQNEAQLEKSRLLSDRFSAERPKGSFSTLEIQRTEQGDSAMYLCASSLGPGRGKVPVTQYFGPGTRLTVL.

The rearrangement uses TRBV6-2 or TRBV6-3 and TRBJ2-7; 9 nucleotides match TRBD1. In germline, CDR1 is MNHEY, CDR2 SVGEGT. V shed 6 bases and J 6 bases; nucleotides not matched to a gene: 6. The CDR3 is 13 residues long. The DNA for the CDR3 is TGTGCCAGCAGCTCGGGACAGGGCTCCGAGCAGTACTTC. Translation gives CASSSGQGSEQYF.

This sequence joins TRBV27 and TRBJ2-2; a weak D match, TRBD2 (6 bases). CDR1 is MNHEY and CDR2 is SMNVEV in the germline V gene (reference sequence). This CDR3 contains 15 residues. Trimming removed 6 bases from V and 4 bases from J, with 15 bases in between. The DNA of the CDR3 is TGTGCCAGCAGGGACGCGGGACTTCTCACCGGGGAGCTGTTTTTT. It yields the protein CASRDAGLLTGELFF.

V usage is TRBV7-9 and J usage is TRBJ2-5; 8 bases are shared with TRBD1. In germline, CDR1 is SEHNR, CDR2 FQNEAQ (reference sequence). This CDR3 region has 15 residues. Germline trimming cut 1 base from V and 2 bases from J; bases unmatched to any gene: 3. CDR3: CASSLGTGNQETQYF. In nucleotides, the CDR3 is TGTGCCAGCAGCTTAGGGACAGGGAATCAAGAGACCCAGTACTTC.

This chain connects TRBV19 to TRBJ1-3, with no clear D. This CDR3 spans 13 amino acids. The V end lost 7 bases, the J end lost 4 bases, and 11 bases lay between the germline ends. In germline, CDR1 is LNHDA, CDR2 SQIVND (reference sequence). In DNA, the CDR3 is TGTGCCAGTATACCGACATCAGGAAACACCATATATTTT. It codes for CASIPTSGNTIYF.

The gene calls are TRBV24-1 and TRBJ1-1; TRBD1 is a possible D gene (5 bases). Germline CDR1 is KGHDR and CDR2 is SFDVKD. CDR3 length: 13 amino acids. Between the trimmed V and J ends, which lost 5 bases and 4 bases, there was a span of 10 bases. CDR3 in amino acids: CATSVRGGTEAFF. CDR3 sequence (DNA): TGTGCCACCAGTGTAAGGGGTGGCACTGAAGCTTTCTTT.

The genes are TRBV25-1 and TRBJ1-2; tentative D call: TRBD1 (5 bases). V lost 3 bases to trimming and J lost 3 bases, with 8 bases between them. This CDR3 is 13 amino acids long. Germline V gives CDR1 MGHDK, CDR2 SYGVNS. The CDR3 sequence is CASSDEQDYGYTF. CDR3 DNA sequence: TGTGCCAGCAGTGATGAACAGGACTATGGCTACACCTTC.

This chain joins TRBV15 and TRBJ1-4, with D unclear. The germline V gene has CDR1 LNHNV and CDR2 YYDKDF (reference sequence). Between the trimmed V and J ends, which lost 5 bases and 0 bases, there was a span of 16 bases. CDR3 length equals 17 residues. The CDR3 DNA reads as TGTGCCACCAGCCGGGGATGGGGTGGGGCAACTAATGAAAAACTGTTTTTT. This gives the protein CATSRGWGGATNEKLFF. Full variable domain (missing parts from reference TRBV15 and TRBJ1-4): DAMVIQNPRYQVTQFGKPVTLSCSQTLNHNVMYWYQQKSSQAPKLLFHYYDKDFNNEADTPDNFQSRRPNTSFCFLDIRSPGLGDTAMYLCATSRGWGGATNEKLFFGSGTQLSVL.

The chain recombines TRBV6-5 with TRBJ1-3; D is ambiguous. Trimming cost V 2 bases and J 7 bases, with 9 bases left between them. The CDR3 covers 13 residues. The germline V gene encodes CDR1 MNHEY and CDR2 SVGAGI. The CDR3 is CASSYDGWNTIYF. Here the CDR3 DNA reads TGTGCCAGCAGTTACGACGGGTGGAACACCATATATTTT.

The chain couples TRBV12-5 to TRBJ2-3; D may be TRBD1 (5 bases). The CDR3 has 16 residues. Trimming cost V 1 base and J 6 bases, with 17 bases left between them. The germline CDR1 and CDR2 sequences are LGHNT and FRNRAP. In DNA form, the CDR3 reads TGTGCTAGTGGTTTGGACGCCTCCAGGGTAGTCGATACGCAGTATTTT. Translation: CASGLDASRVVDTQYF.

This clone has a single count. V is TRBV5-1 and J is TRBJ2-3, with 7 bases aligning to TRBD1. This CDR3 is built from 18 residues. V dropped 4 bases and J dropped 5; count of bases not matched to a gene: 19. CDR1 SGHRS and CDR2 YFSETQ come from the germline V gene. The CDR3 region is CASSVGTVLGGIRDTQYF. CDR3 in DNA: TGCGCCAGCAGCGTAGGGACAGTTCTTGGAGGTATCCGAGATACGCAGTATTTT.

This chain links TRBV12-3 or TRBV12-4 with TRBJ2-7, with D hard to call. V was pared by 3 bases and J by 4 bases, with 7 bases between. The CDR3 extends over 12 amino acids. The CDR3 region is CASSLGDYEQYF. The DNA for the CDR3 is TGTGCCAGCAGTTTGGGCGATTACGAGCAGTACTTC.